These T cell receptor beta chains were read from a single sample in a study of T cell responses to AZD1222 COVID-19 vaccine. Sequencing used immunoSEQ multiplex PCR; TCRdb keeps in-frame clones, though not all of them. The data show 90,000 to 150,000 clones, 70% to 90% seen once. This material consisted of peripheral blood, taken on day 0 of AZD1222 vaccination. These receptors were collected from an adult in good health. The CDR3 runs from the conserved cysteine through the conserved F or W. The D gene is left open where the match is weak. Only part of the rows carry a size: once, few, many, or a class if the clone is expanded.

CDR3 length: 13
D gene: TRBD1
clone size: -
J gene: TRBJ1-3
V gene: TRBV7-9
CDR3 DNA: TGTGCCAGTCGACAGGGCTCTGGAAACACCATATATTTT
CDR3 protein: CASRQGSGNTIYF

CDR3 length: 14
D gene: -
clone size: -
J gene: TRBJ2-7
V gene: TRBV6-1
CDR3 DNA: TGTGCCAGCAGTGAAATAACAGGGATGTACGAGCAGTACTTC
CDR3 protein: CASSEITGMYEQYF

CDR3 length: 15
D gene: -
clone size: -
J gene: TRBJ1-5
V gene: TRBV27
CDR3 DNA: TGTGCCAGCAGTTTGGGTCTTAGGGATAATCAGCCCCAGCATTTT
CDR3 protein: CASSLGLRDNQPQHF

CDR3 length: 16
D gene: -
clone size: few
J gene: TRBJ1-3
V gene: TRBV11-2
CDR3 DNA: TGTGCCAGCAGCTTTGGGCTCTGGGGTTCTGGAAACACCATATATTTT
CDR3 protein: CASSFGLWGSGNTIYF

CDR3 length: 17
D gene: -
clone size: -
J gene: TRBJ2-2
V gene: TRBV7-2
CDR3 DNA: TGTGCCAGCAGCTTAGTTCCCAGCGTCGATTACACCGGGGAGCTGTTTTTT
CDR3 protein: CASSLVPSVDYTGELFF

CDR3 length: 13
D gene: TRBD1
clone size: once
J gene: TRBJ1-2
V gene: TRBV24-1
CDR3 DNA: TGTGCCACCAGGGGGGACAGGGGGGATGGCTACACCTTC
CDR3 protein: CATRGDRGDGYTF

CDR3 length: 12
D gene: -
clone size: -
J gene: TRBJ1-5
V gene: TRBV21-1
CDR3 DNA: TGTGCCAGACAGGAAAGCAATCAGCCCCAGCATTTT
CDR3 protein: CARQESNQPQHF

CDR3 length: 18
D gene: -
clone size: -
J gene: TRBJ1-2
V gene: TRBV14
CDR3 DNA: TGTGCCAGCAGCCCTTCCCTCTCCGGGGACACCGTCCTCTATGGCTACACCTTC
CDR3 protein: CASSPSLSGDTVLYGYTF

CDR3 length: 13
D gene: TRBD1
clone size: -
J gene: TRBJ1-1
V gene: TRBV9
CDR3 DNA: TGTGCCAGCAGCGGACAGGGTATGACTGAAGCTTTCTTT
CDR3 protein: CASSGQGMTEAFF

CDR3 length: 14
D gene: TRBD1
clone size: -
J gene: TRBJ1-1
V gene: TRBV7-4
CDR3 DNA: TGTGCCAGCAGCTCAGTGGGACAGGGGCCTGAAGCTTTCTTT
CDR3 protein: CASSSVGQGPEAFF

CDR3 length: 14
D gene: -
clone size: -
J gene: TRBJ1-5
V gene: TRBV6-5
CDR3 DNA: TGTGCCAGCATCGGAAGAGATAGCAATCAGCCCCAGCATTTT
CDR3 protein: CASIGRDSNQPQHF

CDR3 length: 15
D gene: -
clone size: -
J gene: TRBJ1-6
V gene: TRBV7-2
CDR3 DNA: TGTGCCAGCAGCTTTGTTACAGGCGGCAATTCACCCCTCCACTTT
CDR3 protein: CASSFVTGGNSPLHF

CDR3 length: 15
D gene: -
clone size: -
J gene: TRBJ2-7
V gene: TRBV6-5
CDR3 DNA: TGTGCCAGCAGTTACTCTCGGGCCAAGTCCTACGAGCAGTACTTC
CDR3 protein: CASSYSRAKSYEQYF

CDR3 length: 15
D gene: -
clone size: -
J gene: TRBJ2-3
V gene: TRBV27
CDR3 DNA: TGTGCCAGCAGTTATGGCAGGGCAGGCACAGATACGCAGTATTTT
CDR3 protein: CASSYGRAGTDTQYF

CDR3 length: 16
D gene: -
clone size: -
J gene: TRBJ1-1
V gene: TRBV21-1
CDR3 DNA: TGTGCCAGCCAAAAGGAGCAGACCCAGTGGAACACTGAAGCTTTCTTT
CDR3 protein: CASQKEQTQWNTEAFF

CDR3 length: 16
D gene: TRBD1
clone size: -
J gene: TRBJ2-1
V gene: TRBV5-1
CDR3 DNA: TGCGCCCGCAGCCGGCCGGACAGGGGGCAAGGGGGTGAGCAGTTCTTC
CDR3 protein: CARSRPDRGQGGEQFF

CDR3 length: 15
D gene: TRBD1
clone size: -
J gene: TRBJ1-1
V gene: TRBV2
CDR3 DNA: TGTGCCAGCAGCGCAGGGGGCGAAGGGAACACTGAAGCTTTCTTT
CDR3 protein: CASSAGGEGNTEAFF

CDR3 length: 14
D gene: TRBD1
clone size: -
J gene: TRBJ1-1
V gene: TRBV6-5
CDR3 DNA: TGTGCCAGCAGTTGGAGGGACAGGTTGTCTGAAGCTTTCTTT
CDR3 protein: CASSWRDRLSEAFF

CDR3 length: 14
D gene: TRBD2
clone size: -
J gene: TRBJ2-5
V gene: TRBV16
CDR3 DNA: TGTGCCAGCAACGCGGGGGGTAGCCAAGAGACCCAGTACTTC
CDR3 protein: CASNAGGSQETQYF

CDR3 length: 15
D gene: TRBD1
clone size: -
J gene: TRBJ1-6
V gene: TRBV5-4
CDR3 DNA: TGTGCCAGCAGCCAAACGGGACAGGGGAGATCACCCCTCCACTTT
CDR3 protein: CASSQTGQGRSPLHF

CDR3 length: 15
D gene: TRBD1
clone size: once
J gene: TRBJ1-5
V gene: TRBV2
CDR3 DNA: TGTGCCAGCAGTGCCCGGGACAGGGAAAATCAGCCCCAGCATTTT
CDR3 protein: CASSARDRENQPQHF

CDR3 length: 17
D gene: TRBD2
clone size: -
J gene: TRBJ2-7
V gene: TRBV12-5
CDR3 DNA: TGTGCTAGTGGTTTGCCCCGACCGAACGGGGGGGCTAATGAGCAGTACTTC
CDR3 protein: CASGLPRPNGGANEQYF

CDR3 length: 14
D gene: -
clone size: -
J gene: TRBJ1-3
V gene: TRBV5-4
CDR3 DNA: TGTGCCAGCAGCGGCGGGACTTCTGGAAACACCATATATTTT
CDR3 protein: CASSGGTSGNTIYF

CDR3 length: 15
D gene: -
clone size: -
J gene: TRBJ2-6
V gene: TRBV7-9
CDR3 DNA: TGTGCCAGCAGCTCACAGGGAGCTGGGGCCAACGTCCTGACTTTC
CDR3 protein: CASSSQGAGANVLTF

CDR3 length: 13
D gene: TRBD2
clone size: few
J gene: TRBJ2-2
V gene: TRBV25-1
CDR3 DNA: TGTGCCAGCAGTGGTCTAGCGGCCGGGGAGCTGTTTTTT
CDR3 protein: CASSGLAAGELFF

CDR3 length: 12
D gene: -
clone size: -
J gene: TRBJ1-6
V gene: TRBV5-1
CDR3 DNA: TGCGCCAGCAGCGATGATAATTCACCCCTCCACTTT
CDR3 protein: CASSDDNSPLHF

CDR3 length: 14
D gene: TRBD1
clone size: -
J gene: TRBJ1-1
V gene: TRBV5-4
CDR3 DNA: TGTGCCAGCAGCTCCGCGGGACAGGGTATTGAAGCTTTCTTT
CDR3 protein: CASSSAGQGIEAFF

CDR3 length: 14
D gene: -
clone size: -
J gene: TRBJ2-7
V gene: TRBV6-5
CDR3 DNA: TGTGCCAGCAGTTCCTACCCCAGGTCCTACGAGCAGTACTTC
CDR3 protein: CASSSYPRSYEQYF

CDR3 length: 15
D gene: TRBD1
clone size: -
J gene: TRBJ1-1
V gene: TRBV6-5
CDR3 DNA: TGTGCCAGCAGTTACCGGGACAGCCCGAACACTGAAGCTTTCTTT
CDR3 protein: CASSYRDSPNTEAFF

CDR3 length: 14
D gene: TRBD2
clone size: -
J gene: TRBJ2-5
V gene: TRBV7-6
CDR3 DNA: TGTGCCAGCAGCACAAGCGGGGGGTCTTCGACCCAGTACTTC
CDR3 protein: CASSTSGGSSTQYF

CDR3 length: 15
D gene: TRBD1
clone size: -
J gene: TRBJ2-3
V gene: TRBV5-1
CDR3 DNA: TGCGCCAGCAGCACCGGGACAGGGGGCACAGATACGCAGTATTTT
CDR3 protein: CASSTGTGGTDTQYF

CDR3 length: 14
D gene: -
clone size: -
J gene: TRBJ2-3
V gene: TRBV5-4
CDR3 DNA: TGTGCCAGCAGCGCGGTAGCTAGCACAGATACGCAGTATTTT
CDR3 protein: CASSAVASTDTQYF

CDR3 length: 10
D gene: -
clone size: -
J gene: TRBJ1-5
V gene: TRBV24-1
CDR3 DNA: TGTGCCACCAGCCTGAAGGGGATGCATTTT
CDR3 protein: CATSLKGMHF

CDR3 length: 17
D gene: -
clone size: -
J gene: TRBJ1-3
V gene: TRBV9
CDR3 DNA: TGTGCCAGCAGCGTAGCATTATTAGGAGGGGCTGGAAACACCATATATTTT
CDR3 protein: CASSVALLGGAGNTIYF

CDR3 length: 11
D gene: -
clone size: -
J gene: TRBJ1-1
V gene: TRBV7-9
CDR3 DNA: TGTGCCAGTACTCGAGAGACGGAAGCTTTCTTT
CDR3 protein: CASTRETEAFF

CDR3 length: 16
D gene: -
clone size: once
J gene: TRBJ1-6
V gene: TRBV6-5
CDR3 DNA: TGTGCCAGCAGTTACAGGGGGGGATCCTATAATTCACCCCTCCACTTT
CDR3 protein: CASSYRGGSYNSPLHF

CDR3 length: 14
D gene: -
clone size: -
J gene: TRBJ2-2
V gene: TRBV2
CDR3 DNA: TGTGCCAGCAGTGAGACAGGGAACACCGGGGAGCTGTTTTTT
CDR3 protein: CASSETGNTGELFF

CDR3 length: 15
D gene: -
clone size: -
J gene: TRBJ2-5
V gene: TRBV7-9
CDR3 DNA: TGTGCCAGCAGCCCCGGACAGCTGAGCCAAGAGACCCAGTACTTC
CDR3 protein: CASSPGQLSQETQYF

CDR3 length: 14
D gene: -
clone size: once
J gene: TRBJ1-1
V gene: TRBV11-2
CDR3 DNA: TGTGCCAGCAGCCGAGACCGGAGAGGGACTGAAGCTTTCTTT
CDR3 protein: CASSRDRRGTEAFF

CDR3 length: 14
D gene: -
clone size: -
J gene: TRBJ1-6
V gene: TRBV10-1
CDR3 DNA: TGCGCCAGTTTTATCGCTCGGGATAATTCACCCCTCCACTTT
CDR3 protein: CASFIARDNSPLHF

CDR3 length: 16
D gene: -
clone size: -
J gene: TRBJ1-4
V gene: TRBV4-3
CDR3 DNA: TGCGCCAGCAGCCAAGGGGAAGCGGCAGGGAGCGAAAAACTGTTTTTT
CDR3 protein: CASSQGEAAGSEKLFF

CDR3 length: 17
D gene: -
clone size: once
J gene: TRBJ2-6
V gene: TRBV2
CDR3 DNA: TGTGCCAGCAGTAATCCGACAGGTGGATCTGGGGCCAACGTCCTGACTTTC
CDR3 protein: CASSNPTGGSGANVLTF

CDR3 length: 16
D gene: TRBD1
clone size: once
J gene: TRBJ1-4
V gene: TRBV5-5
CDR3 DNA: TGTGCCAGCAGCTCCGTCAGGGGGCCGAGGGAAGAAAAACTGTTTTTT
CDR3 protein: CASSSVRGPREEKLFF

CDR3 length: 12
D gene: -
clone size: once
J gene: TRBJ1-1
V gene: TRBV5-8
CDR3 DNA: TGTGCCAGCAGCCTCCTCGGGACTGAAGCTTTCTTT
CDR3 protein: CASSLLGTEAFF

CDR3 length: 13
D gene: -
clone size: -
J gene: TRBJ1-2
V gene: TRBV7-9
CDR3 DNA: TGTGCCAGCAGCTTAGCCCGGGACTATGGCTACACCTTC
CDR3 protein: CASSLARDYGYTF

CDR3 length: 14
D gene: -
clone size: -
J gene: TRBJ2-3
V gene: TRBV11-2
CDR3 DNA: TGTGCCAGCAGCCCCCATCCTCCGCCAGATACGCAGTATTTT
CDR3 protein: CASSPHPPPDTQYF

CDR3 length: 17
D gene: -
clone size: -
J gene: TRBJ1-5
V gene: TRBV7-4
CDR3 DNA: TGTGCCAGTCCAAACCGACCAATACCTTATAGCAATCAGCCCCAGCATTTT
CDR3 protein: CASPNRPIPYSNQPQHF

CDR3 length: 14
D gene: -
clone size: -
J gene: TRBJ1-5
V gene: TRBV19
CDR3 DNA: TGTGCCAGTAGTAAGGGGTCAGGCAATCAGCCCCAGCATTTT
CDR3 protein: CASSKGSGNQPQHF

CDR3 length: 19
D gene: -
clone size: -
J gene: TRBJ1-3
V gene: TRBV6-4
CDR3 DNA: TGTGCCAGCAGTGACCCCACCCGACACGGAGGTCATTCTGGAAACACCATATATTTT
CDR3 protein: CASSDPTRHGGHSGNTIYF

CDR3 length: 16
D gene: TRBD2
clone size: -
J gene: TRBJ2-7
V gene: TRBV5-1
CDR3 DNA: TGCGCCAGCAGCTTAAGACTAGCGGGGGTCTCCTACGAGCAGTACTTC
CDR3 protein: CASSLRLAGVSYEQYF

CDR3 length: 12
D gene: -
clone size: -
J gene: TRBJ2-2
V gene: TRBV2
CDR3 DNA: TGTGCCAGCAATTTTGAAGGCGGGGAGCTGTTTTTT
CDR3 protein: CASNFEGGELFF

CDR3 length: 16
D gene: TRBD2
clone size: -
J gene: TRBJ2-7
V gene: TRBV7-8
CDR3 DNA: TGTGCCAGCAGCTCCGTTAGCGGGGGGCCCGTCGACGAGCAGTACTTC
CDR3 protein: CASSSVSGGPVDEQYF

CDR3 length: 17
D gene: -
clone size: -
J gene: TRBJ1-1
V gene: TRBV10-3
CDR3 DNA: TGTGCCATCAGTGACGCTAGTACGGGGACTATGAACACTGAAGCTTTCTTT
CDR3 protein: CAISDASTGTMNTEAFF

CDR3 length: 13
D gene: TRBD1
clone size: -
J gene: TRBJ2-5
V gene: TRBV11-2
CDR3 DNA: TGTGCCAGCAGCCGGACAGGGGAAGAGACCCAGTACTTC
CDR3 protein: CASSRTGEETQYF

CDR3 length: 14
D gene: TRBD1
clone size: -
J gene: TRBJ2-1
V gene: TRBV7-9
CDR3 DNA: TGTGCCAGCAGCCAGGGACAGGGATACAATGAGCAGTTCTTC
CDR3 protein: CASSQGQGYNEQFF

CDR3 length: 11
D gene: TRBD1
clone size: once
J gene: TRBJ2-1
V gene: TRBV5-1
CDR3 DNA: TGCGCCAGCAGCCAGGACAGGTCGCAGTTCTTC
CDR3 protein: CASSQDRSQFF

CDR3 length: 16
D gene: TRBD1
clone size: -
J gene: TRBJ1-3
V gene: TRBV5-1
CDR3 DNA: TGCGCCAGCAGCTGGGACAGTCCGTACTCTGGAAACACCATATATTTT
CDR3 protein: CASSWDSPYSGNTIYF

CDR3 length: 13
D gene: TRBD1
clone size: -
J gene: TRBJ1-1
V gene: TRBV20-1
CDR3 DNA: TGCAGTGCTAGTTATACAGGGGCCCGAGAAGCTTTCTTT
CDR3 protein: CSASYTGAREAFF

CDR3 length: 15
D gene: -
clone size: -
J gene: TRBJ1-1
V gene: TRBV6-5
CDR3 DNA: TGTGCCAGCAGTATCCACAGGACGATGAACACTGAAGCTTTCTTT
CDR3 protein: CASSIHRTMNTEAFF